These T cell receptor beta chains were read from a single sample in a study of blood T cells in healthy people across ages. TCRdb itself ran the 5' RACE reads through MiXCR, one entry per CDR3 protein. The sample carries hundreds of thousands of distinct CDR3 sequences, over 45% recorded once. The material sequenced was blood. These receptors all come from an older woman in good health. Both conserved end residues are part of each CDR3. Fields, in order: D gene, J gene, clone size, V gene, CDR3 protein, CDR3 DNA. The D gene is left open where the match is weak. Size is omitted from some rows. Given values are once, few, many or a class for expanded clones.

D: NA
J: TRBJ1-5
size: NA
V: TRBV27
CDR3: CASSLSVSFNQPQHF
DNA: TGTGCCAGCAGTTTATCCGTGAGCTTCAATCAGCCCCAGCATTTT

D: NA
J: TRBJ2-2
size: once
V: TRBV11-2
CDR3: CASSITSYTGELFF
DNA: TGTGCCAGCAGCATAACTAGCTACACCGGGGAGCTGTTTTTT

D: NA
J: TRBJ2-1
size: NA
V: TRBV5-1
CDR3: CASSTAGYEQFF
DNA: TGCGCCAGCAGCACCGCCGGATATGAGCAGTTCTTC

D: NA
J: TRBJ2-2
size: NA
V: TRBV7-2
CDR3: CASSQGSANTGELFF
DNA: TGTGCCAGCAGCCAGGGTAGTGCAAACACCGGGGAGCTGTTTTTT

D: TRBD1
J: TRBJ1-2
size: few
V: TRBV7-2
CDR3: CASSLARYTGTEPYGYTF
DNA: TGTGCCAGCAGCTTAGCTCGATACACCGGGACAGAGCCCTATGGCTACACCTTC

D: NA
J: TRBJ2-3
size: few
V: TRBV7-9
CDR3: CASSWDHSDTQYF
DNA: TGTGCCAGCAGCTGGGACCACTCGGATACGCAGTATTTT

D: TRBD1
J: TRBJ2-7
size: NA
V: TRBV20-1
CDR3: CSAPRTGGAADEQYF
DNA: TGCAGTGCTCCCCGGACAGGGGGCGCCGCAGACGAGCAGTACTTC

D: NA
J: TRBJ1-6
size: NA
V: TRBV7-3
CDR3: CASSLGLLNSPLHF
DNA: TGTGCCAGCAGCTTAGGACTGCTTAATTCACCCCTTCACTTT

D: NA
J: TRBJ1-1
size: NA
V: TRBV15
CDR3: CATSRRAGAKAFF
DNA: TGTGCCACCAGCAGACGGGCGGGTGCTAAAGCTTTCTTT

D: NA
J: TRBJ2-1
size: few
V: TRBV28
CDR3: CASSVKGFYNEQFF
DNA: TGTGCCAGCAGTGTAAAGGGCTTCTACAATGAGCAGTTCTTC

D: TRBD2
J: TRBJ2-1
size: NA
V: TRBV7-3
CDR3: CASSGAGVYNEQFF
DNA: TGTGCCAGCTCCGGGGCGGGAGTATACAATGAGCAGTTCTTC

D: TRBD1
J: TRBJ2-1
size: NA
V: TRBV4-2
CDR3: CASSHPRGNVQGNEQFF
DNA: TGTGCCAGCAGCCATCCCAGGGGGAATGTGCAGGGCAATGAGCAGTTCTTC

D: NA
J: TRBJ2-7
size: NA
V: TRBV18
CDR3: CASAPDSRNEQYF
DNA: TGTGCCAGCGCACCCGATTCTAGGAACGAGCAGTACTTC

D: NA
J: TRBJ1-2
size: NA
V: TRBV5-6
CDR3: CASSLESPRYTF
DNA: TGTGCCAGCAGCTTGGAAAGCCCCCGGTACACCTTC

D: TRBD1
J: TRBJ2-1
size: few
V: TRBV5-1
CDR3: CASSLEGRGSYNEQFF
DNA: TGCGCCAGCAGCTTGGAAGGCAGGGGGTCCTACAATGAGCAGTTCTTC

D: NA
J: TRBJ1-6
size: NA
V: TRBV28
CDR3: CASSLLGSRMGSPLHF
DNA: TGTGCCAGCAGTTTGTTGGGTAGCAGGATGGGCTCACCCCTCCACTTT

D: NA
J: TRBJ2-4
size: few
V: TRBV20-1
CDR3: CSASDRTKNIQYF
DNA: TGCAGTGCATCAGACAGGACCAAAAACATTCAGTACTTC

D: TRBD2
J: TRBJ2-1
size: NA
V: TRBV9
CDR3: CASSVGGTSGYNEQFF
DNA: TGTGCCAGCAGCGTAGGTGGGACTAGCGGCTACAATGAGCAGTTCTTC

D: NA
J: TRBJ2-3
size: once
V: TRBV30
CDR3: CAWSVGKGTDTQYF
DNA: TGTGCCTGGAGTGTGGGGAAGGGCACAGATACGCAGTATTTT

D: TRBD2
J: TRBJ2-1
size: NA
V: TRBV7-9
CDR3: CASSPETSEIQETQFF
DNA: TGTGCCAGCAGCCCGGAGACTAGCGAGATACAAGAGACCCAGTTCTTC

D: NA
J: TRBJ1-2
size: few
V: TRBV25-1
CDR3: CASSEMGVYGYTF
DNA: TGTGCCAGCAGTGAAATGGGAGTCTATGGCTACACCTTC

D: TRBD2
J: TRBJ2-7
size: NA
V: TRBV20-1
CDR3: CSEAASGSSEQYF
DNA: TGCAGTGAGGCGGCTAGCGGGAGTAGTGAGCAGTACTTC

D: TRBD1
J: TRBJ2-7
size: NA
V: TRBV7-2
CDR3: CASSWKTGGYEQYF
DNA: TGTGCCAGCAGCTGGAAGACAGGGGGCTACGAGCAGTACTTC

D: NA
J: TRBJ2-1
size: NA
V: TRBV15
CDR3: CATSIFSNEQFF
DNA: TGTGCCACCAGCATTTTCAGCAATGAGCAGTTCTTC

D: TRBD1
J: TRBJ1-2
size: NA
V: TRBV3-1
CDR3: CASSQEGGQGNVGYTF
DNA: TGTGCCAGCAGCCAAGAGGGCGGACAGGGAAATGTTGGCTACACCTTC

D: NA
J: TRBJ2-7
size: NA
V: TRBV5-5
CDR3: CASSLAIYEQYF
DNA: TGTGCCAGCAGCTTGGCTATCTACGAGCAGTACTTC

D: TRBD1
J: TRBJ1-5
size: NA
V: TRBV5-1
CDR3: CASSPDREHQPQHF
DNA: TGCGCCAGCAGCCCCGACAGGGAACATCAGCCCCAGCATTTT

D: NA
J: TRBJ1-4
size: NA
V: TRBV4-3
CDR3: CASSPSPDRFNEKLFF
DNA: TGCGCCAGCAGCCCCTCCCCCGACCGATTCAATGAAAAACTGTTTTTT

D: NA
J: TRBJ2-6
size: NA
V: TRBV25-1
CDR3: CASSEARSGANVLTF
DNA: TGTGCCAGCAGCGAGGCCCGGTCTGGGGCCAACGTCCTGACTTTC

D: TRBD1
J: TRBJ2-1
size: once
V: TRBV12-3/TRBV12-4
CDR3: CASSLGDSLYNEQFF
DNA: TGTGCCAGCAGTTTAGGGGACAGCCTTTACAATGAGCAGTTCTTC

D: TRBD1
J: TRBJ2-7
size: NA
V: TRBV10-3
CDR3: CAITPTGAHEQYF
DNA: TGTGCCATCACCCCAACAGGGGCCCACGAGCAGTACTTC

D: NA
J: TRBJ2-1
size: NA
V: TRBV7-9
CDR3: CASSWPGGYSHDEQFF
DNA: TGTGCCAGCAGCTGGCCTGGGGGCTATAGTCACGATGAGCAGTTCTTC

D: NA
J: TRBJ1-6
size: NA
V: TRBV4-3
CDR3: CASSQEPGRSYNSPIHF
DNA: TGCGCCAGCAGCCAAGAACCAGGGCGCTCCTATAATTCACCCATCCACTTT

D: NA
J: TRBJ1-4
size: once
V: TRBV4-3
CDR3: CASSQGEGRAGEKLFF
DNA: TGCGCCAGCAGCCAAGGGGAAGGGCGGGCAGGTGAAAAACTGTTTTTT

D: NA
J: TRBJ2-7
size: NA
V: TRBV10-3
CDR3: CAISGQAYEQYF
DNA: TGTGCCATCAGTGGCCAGGCCTACGAGCAGTACTTC

D: TRBD1
J: TRBJ1-1
size: many
V: TRBV4-3
CDR3: CASSFRTGNTEAFF
DNA: TGCGCCAGCAGCTTCCGGACAGGGAACACTGAAGCTTTCTTT

D: NA
J: TRBJ2-3
size: NA
V: TRBV29-1
CDR3: CSVVALRGSTDTQYF
DNA: TGCAGCGTTGTCGCGTTGCGGGGTAGCACAGATACGCAGTATTTT

D: NA
J: TRBJ2-3
size: NA
V: TRBV28
CDR3: CASTEGGTNTDTQYF
DNA: TGTGCCAGCACCGAAGGGGGGACGAACACAGATACGCAGTATTTT

D: NA
J: TRBJ2-3
size: few
V: TRBV7-2
CDR3: CASSLWVAADTQYF
DNA: TGTGCCAGCAGTCTATGGGTCGCGGCAGATACGCAGTATTTT

D: NA
J: TRBJ1-2
size: NA
V: TRBV27
CDR3: CASRQSTTATNYGYTF
DNA: TGTGCCAGCAGACAAAGCACGACAGCAACTAACTATGGCTACACCTTC

D: NA
J: TRBJ2-3
size: NA
V: TRBV15
CDR3: CATSRVLFQDTQYF
DNA: TGTGCCACCAGCAGGGTCCTATTTCAGGATACGCAGTATTTT

D: NA
J: TRBJ2-1
size: NA
V: TRBV9
CDR3: CASSLEPTSSYNEQFF
DNA: TGTGCCAGCAGCCTCGAACCAACCAGCTCCTACAATGAGCAGTTCTTC

D: NA
J: TRBJ2-1
size: NA
V: TRBV20-1
CDR3: CSAVGTYNEQFF
DNA: TGCAGTGCAGTCGGGACTTACAATGAGCAGTTCTTC

D: NA
J: TRBJ2-3
size: NA
V: TRBV28
CDR3: CASSLGREDTQYF
DNA: TGTGCCAGCAGTTTGGGCAGGGAGGATACGCAGTATTTT

D: TRBD2
J: TRBJ2-4
size: NA
V: TRBV28
CDR3: CASSFRLAGAKNIQYF
DNA: TGTGCCAGCAGTTTTCGACTAGCGGGAGCCAAAAACATTCAGTACTTC